The clone carrying this T cell receptor (beta chain) was picked up many times. The sample comes from a study of blood T cells in healthy people across ages. It was roughly 10 milliliters of peripheral blood that were drawn from each donor. Germline trimming cut 4 bases from V and 2 bases from J; bases unmatched to any gene: 11. Germline CDR1 ENHRY, CDR2 SYGVKD. The length of the CDR3 is 16 residues. A second PCR of about 7 to 11 cycles used a sample-barcoded 5' primer and a J-beta primer mix. Via MiXCR, TCRdb re-called the 5' RACE reads, giving one row per CDR3 protein. Altogether more than 1 million distinct CDR3 sequences are present, more than 40% being singletons, with the ten largest covering approximately 20%.

The chain has TRBV10-3 and TRBJ2-7; 7 nucleotides line up with TRBD2. Sequenced input: blood. The source of this sequence is an older woman in good health. The CDR3 reads CAISAGLAEKTYEQYF. CDR3 DNA: TGTGCCATCAGTGCAGGGCTAGCGGAAAAAACCTACGAGCAGTACTTC.